The 20 T cell receptor beta chains below were found in one sample sequenced in a study of blood T cell repertoires in COVID-19. The protocol was immunoSEQ multiplex PCR, while the TCRdb copy is restricted to in-frame clones and leaves out a portion. The sample has around 200,000 clones; 85% to 90% are singletons. The specimen was peripheral blood. All receptors come from a man between 18 and 35 years old with active or convalescent COVID-19.

This sequence joins TRBV6-6 and TRBJ1-2; no firm D call. The germline gives CDR1 MNHNY, CDR2 SVGAGI (reference sequence). This CDR3 is built from 14 residues. V lost 3 bases and J lost 7, with 15 bases in between. CDR3 sequence: CASSYVPQEVGYTF. In DNA, the CDR3 is TGTGCCAGCAGTTATGTCCCCCAGGAGGTTGGCTACACCTTC.

V and J are TRBV11-3 and TRBJ2-7; D perhaps matches TRBD2 (6 bases). CDR1 is SGHNT and CDR2 is YENEEA in the germline V gene. The V end was cut by 2 bases, the J end by 1 base, with 12 bases between. This CDR3 is built from 15 residues. CDR3 DNA sequence: TGTGCCAGCAGCTTATCGGCGGGATCTTCCTACGAGCAGTACTTC. Its translation is CASSLSAGSSYEQYF. Looking up the rest from reference TRBV11-3 and TRBJ2-7 gives the full variable domain: EAGVVQSPRYKIIEKKQPVAFWCNPISGHNTLYWYLQNLGQGPELLIRYENEEAVDDSQLPKDRFSAERLKGVDSTLKIQPAELGDSAVYLCASSLSAGSSYEQYFGPGTRLTVT.

The gene calls are TRBV5-8 and TRBJ2-7; 10 nucleotides align to TRBD2. With V trimmed by 0 bases and J by 4 bases, 7 bases remained unmatched. Germline CDR1 SGHTS, CDR2 YDEGEE. This CDR3 region has 16 residues. The CDR3 coding sequence is TGTGCCAGCAGCTTGGCCAGGAGACTAGCGGGTTACGAGCAGTACTTC. Encoded protein: CASSLARRLAGYEQYF.

For the CDR3, the DNA is TGTGCCAGCTCCCCTGACAGGGCTGGCACTGAAGCTTTCTTT. It translates to CASSPDRAGTEAFF. The rearrangement joins TRBV18 to TRBJ1-1; 7 bases line up with TRBD1. The V and J ends lost 6 bases and 4 bases, in that order; junction bases with no gene match: 8. Germline-derived CDR1 and CDR2 are KGHSH and LQKENI. This CDR3 comprises 14 residues.

A single count supports this clone. V and J are TRBV9 and TRBJ2-2; 10 bases match TRBD2. Germline V lookup: CDR1 SGDLS, CDR2 YYNGEE. The CDR3 runs 15 residues. V dropped 4 bases and J dropped 6; count of bases not matched to a gene: 6. CDR3 bases: TGTGCCAGCAGCCCTAGCGGGAGAGTGGCCGGGGAGCTGTTTTTT. This codes for CASSPSGRVAGELFF. Full variable domain (rest looked up from reference TRBV9 and TRBJ2-2): DSGVTQTPKHLITATGQRVTLRCSPRSGDLSVYWYQQSLDQGLQFLIQYYNGEERAKGNILERFSAQQFPDLHSELNLSSLELGDSALYFCASSPSGRVAGELFFGEGSRLTVL.

The genes are TRBV21-1 and TRBJ2-1; the table's D gene call, TRBD2, was not cross checked with the DNA. TRBV21-1 is assigned pseudogene status. The CDR3 totals 17 residues. The CDR3 nucleotides are TGTGCCAGCGAAGAAGACCTGGGACTAGCGGGAGATAGTGAGCAGTTCTTC. It specifies CASEEDLGLAGDSEQFF.

With regard to this clone: At one end, the junction sequence differs from germline, possibly due to a read error. V gene TRBV25-1 combines with J gene TRBJ1-4; D perhaps matches TRBD1 (6 bases). CDR1 MGHDK and CDR2 SYGVNS come from the germline V gene. This CDR3 spans 15 amino acids. CDR3 nucleotide sequence: TGTGCCAGCAGAGAATGGGGGGGCGCGAGTGAAAAACTGTTTTTT. It codes for CASREWGGASEKLFF. Full variable domain (missing parts from reference TRBV25-1 and TRBJ1-4): EADIYQTPRYLVIGTGKKITLECSQTMGHDKMYWYQQDPGMELHLIHYSYGVNSTEKGDLSSESTVSRIRTEHFPLTLESARPSHTSQYLCASREWGGASEKLFFGSGTQLSVL.

The CDR3, as DNA: TGTGCCAGTAGTACCGGGACAGGGAATGAAGCTTTCTTT. It encodes CASSTGTGNEAFF. The V call is TRBV19, the J call TRBJ1-1; 9 bases match TRBD1. This CDR3 has 13 amino acids. CDR1 and CDR2 from the germline V gene are LNHDA and SQIVND (reference sequence). J was trimmed by 7 bases and V by 4 bases; bases with no gene match: 4.

The chain carries TRBV28 and TRBJ1-5, with unresolved D. Germline loops: CDR1 MDHEN, CDR2 SYDVKM. The CDR3 extends over 14 amino acids. The V end lost 5 bases, the J end lost 7 bases, and 15 bases lay between the germline ends. The CDR3 DNA reads as TGTGCCAGCAGTATTTCCGGGATCAGGCAGCCCCAGCATTTT. This encodes CASSISGIRQPQHF.

The gene calls are TRBV29-1 and TRBJ2-5; D is uncertain. Per the germline V gene, CDR1 is SQVTM and CDR2 is ANQGSEA. Trimming shortened V by 3 bases and J by 4 bases, and 6 bases separated the two germline ends. CDR3 length: 11 residues. DNA for the CDR3: TGCAGCGTTGACCGTCGAGAGACCCAGTACTTC. It is translated as CSVDRRETQYF. Looking up the rest from reference TRBV29-1 and TRBJ2-5 gives the full variable domain: SAVISQKPSRDICQRGTSLTIQCQVDSQVTMMFWYRQQPGQSLTLIATANQGSEATYESGFVIDKFPISRPNLTFSTLTVSNMSPEDSSIYLCSVDRRETQYFGPGTRLLVL.

This clone was counted once. The rearrangement joins TRBV3-1 (or the pseudogene TRBV3-2) to TRBJ1-6, with 10 bases aligning to TRBD1. Trimming at V came to 1 base and at J to 0 bases, leaving 6 bases not matched to a gene. Germline lookup yields CDR1 LGHDT and CDR2 YNNKEL (reference sequence). The CDR3 runs 19 residues. The DNA of the CDR3 is TGTGCCAGCAGCCAAGCAGACAGGGGGCGAAGCTCCTATAATTCACCCCTCCACTTT. Its translation: CASSQADRGRSSYNSPLHF.

The V gene is TRBV27, the J gene TRBJ1-2, with TRBD1 matching 8 bases. The CDR3 totals 13 residues. Germline assignment: CDR1 MNHEY and CDR2 SMNVEV (reference sequence). V gave up 6 bases and J gave up 5 bases; unmatched junction bases: 5. CDR3 loop: CASSPTGVYGYTF. The CDR3 coding sequence is TGTGCCAGCAGCCCGACAGGGGTATATGGCTACACCTTC.

The chain carries TRBV12-3 or TRBV12-4 and TRBJ2-1; no clear D. The CDR3 spans 13 residues. Trimming removed 5 bases at V and 9 bases at J, with 14 bases between. The CDR3 protein is CASSRGLVGEQFF. CDR3 nucleotide sequence: TGTGCCAGCAGTAGAGGCCTGGTAGGTGAGCAGTTCTTC.

This chain links TRBV10-2 with TRBJ2-7, with TRBD1 as a possible D gene (6 bases). CDR3 size: 12 residues. V lost 4 bases and J 6 bases, leaving 10 bases between the germline ends. From germline, CDR1 is WSHSY and CDR2 SAAADI. As DNA, the CDR3 is TGCGCCAGCAGTGTGGCAGGGGTCGAGCAGTACGTC. Translation gives CASSVAGVEQYV.

This sequence joins TRBV6-1 and TRBJ2-3; possible D gene TRBD1, 6 bases. From germline, CDR1 is MNHNS and CDR2 SASEGT. V gave up 0 bases and J gave up 14 bases, with 21 bases separating them. The CDR3 is 15 residues long. The CDR3: CASSEALVGHRVPYF. CDR3 DNA: TGTGCCAGCAGTGAAGCGCTTGTGGGGCACAGGGTGCCGTATTTT.

This rearrangement joins TRBV11-2 to TRBJ2-7, with 8 bases identical to TRBD2. V was clipped by 5 bases and J by 0 bases; unmatched bases: 3. CDR1 SGHAT and CDR2 FQNNGV come from the germline V gene. The CDR3 sequence is 14 residues long. The CDR3, as DNA: TGTGCCAGCAGCGGCAGCGGGAGCTCCTACGAGCAGTACTTC. Protein sequence: CASSGSGSSYEQYF.

The chain combines TRBV6-5 with TRBJ1-2; 11 nucleotides line up with TRBD1. CDR1 and CDR2 (germline): MNHEY, SVGAGI. The CDR3 covers 14 residues. J lost 8 bases, V lost 5 bases, and 7 bases had no gene match. Here the CDR3 reads CASSHAGTGGGYTF. The CDR3 DNA is TGTGCCAGCAGTCACGCCGGGACAGGGGGAGGCTACACCTTC.

V usage is TRBV6-5 and J usage is TRBJ2-1; perhaps TRBD1 as D (6 bases). From germline, CDR1 is MNHEY and CDR2 SVGAGI. There are 14 residues in the CDR3. Trimming shortened V by 8 bases and J by 5 bases, and 16 bases separated the two germline ends. As DNA, the CDR3 is TGTGCCAGCCAGACAGGAAACTTCAACAATGAGCAGTTCTTC. Protein product: CASQTGNFNNEQFF.

This chain connects TRBV11-2 to TRBJ2-1, with a possible D match to TRBD1 (7 bases). This CDR3 is built from 14 residues. The V gene's germline CDR1 is SGHAT and CDR2 FQNNGV. Deletions cut 7 bases from V and 1 base from J, with 11 bases between. Here the CDR3 DNA reads TGTGCCAGCAAACCAGGGGGGTCCTACAATGAGCAGTTCTTC. Protein: CASKPGGSYNEQFF.

This clone was detected only once. This rearrangement joins TRBV10-1 to TRBJ1-5; 7 bases fit TRBD1. In germline, CDR1 is WNHNN, CDR2 SYGVQD (reference sequence). The CDR3 runs to 16 residues. After removal of 0 bases from V and 5 bases from J, the junction contained 7 bases not matched to a gene. This CDR3 is CASSESFRGGYQPQHF. The DNA for the CDR3 is TGCGCCAGCAGTGAGTCGTTTCGAGGGGGCTATCAGCCCCAGCATTTT.